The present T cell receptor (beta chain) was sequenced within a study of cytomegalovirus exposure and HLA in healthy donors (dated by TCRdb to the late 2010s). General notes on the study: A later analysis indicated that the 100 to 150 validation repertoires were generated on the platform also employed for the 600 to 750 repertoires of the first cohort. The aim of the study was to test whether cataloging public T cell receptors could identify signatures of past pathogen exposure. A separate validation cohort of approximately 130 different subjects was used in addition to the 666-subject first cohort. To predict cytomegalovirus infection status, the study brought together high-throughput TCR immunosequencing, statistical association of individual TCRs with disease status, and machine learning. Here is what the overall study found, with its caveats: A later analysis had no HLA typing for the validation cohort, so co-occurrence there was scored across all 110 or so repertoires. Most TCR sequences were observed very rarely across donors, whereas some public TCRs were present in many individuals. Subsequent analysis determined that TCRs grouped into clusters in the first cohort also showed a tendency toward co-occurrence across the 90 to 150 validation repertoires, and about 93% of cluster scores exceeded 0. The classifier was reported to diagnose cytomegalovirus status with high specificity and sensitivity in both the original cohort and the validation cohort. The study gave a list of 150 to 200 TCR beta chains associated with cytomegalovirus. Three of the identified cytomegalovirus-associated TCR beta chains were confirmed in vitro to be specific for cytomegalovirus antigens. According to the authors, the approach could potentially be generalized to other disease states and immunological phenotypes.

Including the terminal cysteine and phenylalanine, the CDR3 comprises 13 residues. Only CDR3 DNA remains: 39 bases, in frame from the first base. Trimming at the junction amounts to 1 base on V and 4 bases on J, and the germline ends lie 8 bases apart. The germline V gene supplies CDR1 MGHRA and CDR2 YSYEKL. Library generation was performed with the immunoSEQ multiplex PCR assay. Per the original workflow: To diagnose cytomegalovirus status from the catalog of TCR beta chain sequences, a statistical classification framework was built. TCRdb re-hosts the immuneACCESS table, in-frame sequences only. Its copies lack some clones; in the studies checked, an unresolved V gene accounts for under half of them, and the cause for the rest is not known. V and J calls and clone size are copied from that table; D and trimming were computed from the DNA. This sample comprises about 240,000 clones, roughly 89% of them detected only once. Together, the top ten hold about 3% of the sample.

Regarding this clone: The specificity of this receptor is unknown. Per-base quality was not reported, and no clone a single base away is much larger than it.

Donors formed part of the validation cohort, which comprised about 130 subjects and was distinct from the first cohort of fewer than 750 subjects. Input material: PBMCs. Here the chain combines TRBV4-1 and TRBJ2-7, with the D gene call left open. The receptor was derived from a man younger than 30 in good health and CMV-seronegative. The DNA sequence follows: TGCGCCAGCAGCCAAGGGGCCCTTTACGAGCAGTACTTC. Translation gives CASSQGALYEQYF.